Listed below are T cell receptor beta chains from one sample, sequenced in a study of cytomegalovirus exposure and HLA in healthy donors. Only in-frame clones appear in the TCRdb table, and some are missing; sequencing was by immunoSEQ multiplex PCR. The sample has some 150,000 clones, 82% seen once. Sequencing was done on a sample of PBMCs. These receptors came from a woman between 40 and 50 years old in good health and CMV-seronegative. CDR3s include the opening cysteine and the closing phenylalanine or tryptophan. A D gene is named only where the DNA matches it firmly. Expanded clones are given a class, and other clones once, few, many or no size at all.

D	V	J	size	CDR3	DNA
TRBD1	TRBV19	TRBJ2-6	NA	CASSRTGAGSGANVLTF	TGTGCCAGTAGTCGAACAGGGGCCGGCTCTGGGGCCAACGTCCTGACTTTC
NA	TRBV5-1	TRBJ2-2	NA	CASSLVVGGPGELFF	TGCGCCAGCAGCTTAGTAGTGGGGGGACCCGGGGAGCTGTTTTTT
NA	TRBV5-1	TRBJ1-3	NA	CASSPEALSGNTIYF	TGCGCCAGCAGCCCCGAAGCTCTCTCTGGAAACACCATATATTTT
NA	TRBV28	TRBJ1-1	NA	CASSPTGKGRQRAFF	TGTGCCAGCAGCCCGACGGGGAAAGGGCGCCAGCGAGCTTTCTTT
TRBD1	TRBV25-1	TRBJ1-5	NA	CASSGQDYSNQPQHF	TGTGCCAGCAGCGGACAGGATTATAGCAATCAGCCCCAGCATTTT
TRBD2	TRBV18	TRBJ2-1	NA	CASSPELVSGNEQFF	TGTGCCAGCTCACCCGAGCTAGTTAGCGGGAATGAGCAGTTCTTC
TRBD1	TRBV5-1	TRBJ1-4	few	CASSSGQGAANEKLFF	TGCGCCAGCAGCTCCGGACAGGGGGCGGCTAATGAAAAACTGTTTTTT
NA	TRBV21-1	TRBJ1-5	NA	CASSKGVEGRESNQPQHF	TGTGCCAGCAGCAAAGGGGTAGAGGGCCGAGAGAGCAATCAGCCCCAGCATTTT
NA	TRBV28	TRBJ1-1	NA	CASSPPGHREAFF	TGTGCCAGCAGTCCTCCGGGACACCGTGAAGCTTTCTTT
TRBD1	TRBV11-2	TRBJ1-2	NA	CASSLTGLYGYTF	TGTGCCAGCAGCTTGACAGGGCTGTATGGCTACACCTTC
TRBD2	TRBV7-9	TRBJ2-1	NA	CASSLVQTSGSDNEQFF	TGTGCCAGCAGCTTAGTTCAGACTAGCGGGAGCGACAATGAGCAGTTCTTC
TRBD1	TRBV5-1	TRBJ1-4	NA	CASSLGGTGDEKLFF	TGCGCCAGCAGCCTGGGCGGGACAGGGGATGAAAAACTGTTTTTT
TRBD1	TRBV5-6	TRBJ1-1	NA	CASSWDRMNEAFF	TGTGCCAGCAGCTGGGACAGAATGAACGAAGCTTTCTTT
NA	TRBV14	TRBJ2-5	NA	CASSQGLGSQETQYF	TGTGCCAGCAGCCAAGGTTTGGGCAGCCAAGAGACCCAGTACTTC
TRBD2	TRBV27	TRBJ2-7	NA	CASSPGLAVSYEQYF	TGTGCCAGCAGTCCGGGACTAGCGGTCTCCTACGAGCAGTACTTC
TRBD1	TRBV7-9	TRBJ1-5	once	CASSPTGSNQPQHF	TGTGCCAGCAGCCCGACAGGGTCCAATCAGCCCCAGCATTTT
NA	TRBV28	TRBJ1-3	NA	CASSVLRGAGNTIYF	TGTGCCAGCAGCGTTCTTCGGGGGGCTGGAAACACCATATATTTT
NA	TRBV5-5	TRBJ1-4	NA	CASSLPGSATNEKLFF	TGTGCCAGCAGCTTGCCGGGGTCCGCAACTAATGAAAAACTGTTTTTT
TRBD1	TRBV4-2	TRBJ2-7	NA	CASSQGEGAGYEQYF	TGTGCCAGCAGCCAAGGAGAGGGGGCCGGGTACGAGCAGTACTTC
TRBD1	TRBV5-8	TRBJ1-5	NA	CASSLDDRARPNQPQHF	TGTGCCAGCAGCTTGGACGACAGGGCCAGACCCAATCAGCCCCAGCATTTT
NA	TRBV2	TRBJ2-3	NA	CASSTGLTGDTQYF	TGTGCCAGCAGTACGGGCCTCACAGGAGATACGCAGTATTTT
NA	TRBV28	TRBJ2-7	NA	CASSGPGQSYEQYF	TGTGCCAGCAGTGGACCTGGACAGTCCTACGAGCAGTACTTC
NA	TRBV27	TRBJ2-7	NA	CASSFSDSLSYEQYF	TGTGCCAGCAGTTTCTCCGACTCCCTCTCCTACGAGCAGTACTTC
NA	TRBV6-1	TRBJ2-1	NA	CASSGGVSYNEQFF	TGTGCCAGCAGTGGCGGAGTATCCTACAATGAGCAGTTCTTC
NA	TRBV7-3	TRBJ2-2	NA	CASSLEGGYTGELFF	TGTGCCAGCAGCTTAGAGGGCGGATACACCGGGGAGCTGTTTTTT
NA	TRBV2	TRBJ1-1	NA	CASALTANTEAFF	TGTGCCAGCGCGCTGACAGCGAACACTGAAGCTTTCTTT
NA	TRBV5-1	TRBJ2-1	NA	CASSPPAGSSYNEQFF	TGCGCCAGCAGCCCCCCCGCGGGGAGCTCCTACAATGAGCAGTTCTTC
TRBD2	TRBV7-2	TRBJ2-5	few	CASSLGLVEETQYF	TGTGCCAGCAGCTTGGGACTAGTAGAAGAGACCCAGTACTTC
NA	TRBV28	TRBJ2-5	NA	CASSNVGARQETQYF	TGTGCCAGCAGCAATGTGGGGGCGCGCCAAGAGACCCAGTACTTC
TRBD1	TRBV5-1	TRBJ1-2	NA	CASSLDRGGEGPF	TGCGCCAGCAGCTTGGACAGGGGAGGAGAAGGGCCCTTC
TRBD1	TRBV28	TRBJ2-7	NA	CASSIAGTGGRYEQYF	TGTGCCAGCAGCATAGCCGGGACAGGGGGAAGGTACGAGCAGTACTTC
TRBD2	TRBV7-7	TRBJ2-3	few	CASSSAGVSTDTQYF	TGTGCCAGCAGCTCAGCGGGAGTGAGCACAGATACGCAGTATTTT
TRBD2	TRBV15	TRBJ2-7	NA	CATSRRRLAGAYEQYF	TGTGCCACCAGCAGACGAAGACTTGCGGGAGCTTACGAGCAGTACTTC
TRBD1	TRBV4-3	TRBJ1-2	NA	CASSQAGTGVLGYTF	TGCGCCAGCAGCCAAGCCGGGACAGGGGTATTAGGCTACACCTTC
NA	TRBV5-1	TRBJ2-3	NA	CASSTRAGTDTQYF	TGCGCCAGCAGCACCAGGGCCGGCACAGATACGCAGTATTTT
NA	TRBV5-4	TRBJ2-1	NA	CASSLKGESYNEQFF	TGTGCCAGCAGCTTGAAGGGGGAGTCTTACAATGAGCAGTTCTTC
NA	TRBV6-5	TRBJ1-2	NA	CASSLSSETNYGYTF	TGTGCCAGCAGTCTTAGCTCGGAAACTAACTATGGCTACACCTTC
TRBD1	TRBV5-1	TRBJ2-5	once	CASSWGTGSETQYF	TGCGCCAGCAGCTGGGGGACAGGGAGTGAGACCCAGTACTTC
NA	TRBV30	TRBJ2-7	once	CAWSPGYEQYF	TGTGCCTGGAGCCCCGGGTACGAGCAGTACTTC
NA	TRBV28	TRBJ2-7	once	CASSPLGGHLLRAYEQYF	TGTGCCAGCAGTCCCCTTGGGGGACACCTCTTACGGGCCTACGAGCAGTACTTC
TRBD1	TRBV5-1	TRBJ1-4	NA	CASSLGTADEKLFF	TGCGCCAGCAGCCTCGGGACAGCTGATGAAAAACTGTTTTTT
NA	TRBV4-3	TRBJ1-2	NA	CASSQTNRDNYGYTF	TGCGCCAGCAGCCAAACAAACAGGGATAACTATGGCTACACCTTC
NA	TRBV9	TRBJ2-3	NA	CASSVGRGFSTDTQYF	TGTGCCAGCAGCGTGGGTAGGGGGTTTAGCACAGATACGCAGTATTTT
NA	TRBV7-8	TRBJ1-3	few	CASSSGTVTSGNTIYF	TGTGCCAGCAGCTCCGGCACAGTTACCTCTGGAAACACCATATATTTT
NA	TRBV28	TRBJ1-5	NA	CASSLFEGGQPQHF	TGTGCCAGCAGTCTGTTCGAAGGCGGGCAGCCCCAGCATTTT
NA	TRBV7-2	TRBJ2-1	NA	CASSLPMGGYNEQFF	TGTGCCAGCAGCTTACCCATGGGGGGATACAATGAGCAGTTCTTC
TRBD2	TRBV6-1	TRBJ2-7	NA	CASSESLAGTYEQYF	TGTGCCAGCAGTGAGTCCCTAGCGGGCACTTACGAGCAGTACTTC
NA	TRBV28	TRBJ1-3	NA	CASSPPRADTIYF	TGTGCCAGCAGTCCCCCCAGGGCAGACACCATATATTTT
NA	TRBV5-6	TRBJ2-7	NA	CASSLDSLHLEQYF	TGTGCCAGCAGCTTGGACAGTCTCCATCTGGAGCAGTACTTC
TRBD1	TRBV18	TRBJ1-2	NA	CASLSGTGAPGGYTF	TGTGCCAGCCTCTCGGGGACAGGGGCGCCCGGTGGCTACACCTTC